This T cell receptor beta chain originates from a study of T cell repertoires in cytomegalovirus infection. Study overall: CMV infection and matching HLA type were both indicated by public TCR beta signatures.

Points on this clonotype: What it binds is unknown.

Study-wide findings and caveats: Summed frequency of shared TCR beta families picked out CMV carriers who also had the relevant HLA.

CDR1 and CDR2 (germline): SGHAT, FQNNGV. J gave up 12 bases and V 5 bases, and 2 bases lay outside the gene matches. The CDR3 loop spans 11 amino acids. TCRdb reprocessed the reads with MiXCR, giving one entry per CDR3 protein. This table holds 140,000 to 150,000 distinct CDR3 sequences, more than 30% found once. The TCR was taken from a human donor in good health (CMV status not recorded). Some clones in this sample may be carry-over from other donors' samples. This chain links TRBV11-2 with TRBJ2-1; 9 bases agree with TRBD2. This sample comprised CD8+ T cells from cultured PBMCs, obtained from culture after CMV antigen stimulation. The CDR3 coding sequence is TGTGCCAGCAGCGATAGCGGGGGGCAGTTCTTC. Its translation: CASSDSGGQFF.